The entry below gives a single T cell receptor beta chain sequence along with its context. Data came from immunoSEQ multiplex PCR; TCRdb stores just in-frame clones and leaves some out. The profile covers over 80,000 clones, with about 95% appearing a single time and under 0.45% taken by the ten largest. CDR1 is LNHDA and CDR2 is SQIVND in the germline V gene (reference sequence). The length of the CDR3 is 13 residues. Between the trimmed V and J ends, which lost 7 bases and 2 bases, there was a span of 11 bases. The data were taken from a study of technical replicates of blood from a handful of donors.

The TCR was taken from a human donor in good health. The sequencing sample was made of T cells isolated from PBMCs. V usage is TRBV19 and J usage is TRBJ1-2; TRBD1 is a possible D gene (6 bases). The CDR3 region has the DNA TGTGCCAGTAACAAACAGGGCAACTATGGCTACACCTTC. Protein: CASNKQGNYGYTF.